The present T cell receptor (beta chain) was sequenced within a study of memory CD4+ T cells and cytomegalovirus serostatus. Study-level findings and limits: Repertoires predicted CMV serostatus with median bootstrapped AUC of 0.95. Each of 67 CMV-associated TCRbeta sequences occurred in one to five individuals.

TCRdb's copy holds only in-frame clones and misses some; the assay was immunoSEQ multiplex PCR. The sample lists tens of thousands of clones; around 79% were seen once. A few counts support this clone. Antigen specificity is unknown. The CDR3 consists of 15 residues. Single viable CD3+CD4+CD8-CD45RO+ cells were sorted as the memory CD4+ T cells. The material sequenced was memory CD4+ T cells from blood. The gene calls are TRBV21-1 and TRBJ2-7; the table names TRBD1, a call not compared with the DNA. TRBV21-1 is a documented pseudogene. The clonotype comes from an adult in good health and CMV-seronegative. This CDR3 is CASSPAGTAAYEQYF. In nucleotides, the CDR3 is TGTGCCAGCAGTCCCGCCGGGACAGCGGCCTACGAGCAGTACTTC.